Reported below is one T cell receptor (beta chain). The antigen remains unidentified. The entry originates in a study of shared clonotypes between healthy human individuals. Points from the study as a whole: Sampling covered nothing but blood. Tissue TCR repertoires likely differ from those found in blood.

There are 15 residues in the CDR3. Losses at the gene ends were 2 bases for V and 6 bases for J; bases not matched to a gene: 4. CDR1 WSHSY and CDR2 SAAADI come from the germline V gene. There were only Caucasian adults among the donors, and all lived in Nashville, Tennessee. Ten immunoSEQ deep assay plates served to sequence unsorted PBMC DNA. Measured with immunoSEQ multiplex PCR; TCRdb has only the in-frame clones, and not every one. Here the sample spans around 500,000 clones, 81% being singletons. The sequenced material came from PBMCs. This rearrangement joins TRBV10-2 to TRBJ2-1, with TRBD2 identical over 10 bases. The source is a woman aged 40 to 50 in good health. Some clones in this sample may be carry-over from other donors' samples. The CDR3 DNA reads TGCGCCAGCAGTGAGGGGTGGACTAGCGGCAATGAGCAGTTCTTC. It translates to CASSEGWTSGNEQFF.